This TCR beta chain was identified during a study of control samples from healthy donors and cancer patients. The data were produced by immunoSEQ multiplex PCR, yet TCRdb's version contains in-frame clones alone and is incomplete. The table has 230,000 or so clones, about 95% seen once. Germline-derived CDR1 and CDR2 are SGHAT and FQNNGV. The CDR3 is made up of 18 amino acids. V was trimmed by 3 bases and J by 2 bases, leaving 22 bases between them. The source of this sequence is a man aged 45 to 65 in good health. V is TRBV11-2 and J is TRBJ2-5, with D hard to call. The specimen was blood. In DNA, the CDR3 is TGTGCCAGCAGCTTCCGCGCGTCAGTGACGGGCAGACAAGAGACCCAGTACTTC. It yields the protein CASSFRASVTGRQETQYF.